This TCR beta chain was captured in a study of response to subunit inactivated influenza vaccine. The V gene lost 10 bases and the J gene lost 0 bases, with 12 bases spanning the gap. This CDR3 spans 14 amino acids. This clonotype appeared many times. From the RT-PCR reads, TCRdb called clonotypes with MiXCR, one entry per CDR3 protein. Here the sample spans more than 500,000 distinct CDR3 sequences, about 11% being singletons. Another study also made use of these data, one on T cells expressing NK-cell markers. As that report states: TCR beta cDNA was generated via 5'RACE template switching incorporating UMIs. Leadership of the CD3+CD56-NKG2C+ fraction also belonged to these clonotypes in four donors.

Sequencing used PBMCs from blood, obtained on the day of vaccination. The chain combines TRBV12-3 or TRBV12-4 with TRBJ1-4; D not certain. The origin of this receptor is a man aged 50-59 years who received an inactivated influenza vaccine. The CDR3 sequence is CATKTSATNEKLFF. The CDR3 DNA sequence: TGTGCCACCAAAACCAGTGCAACTAATGAAAAACTGTTTTTT.